Listed here are 21 T cell receptor beta chains from one sample, sequenced in a study of CD8+ T cells in alopecia areata. Following extraction, RNA underwent reverse transcription to cDNA, which served as the sequencing template. Libraries were prepared by immunoSEQ multiplex PCR; TCRdb keeps only in-frame clonotypes and omits some of them. The table records about 190,000 clones, 45% to 75% of them present only once. Treatment noted: oral pan-JAK inhibitor, 5-10 mg twice daily. The starting material was CD4+ T cells sorted from blood, obtained at week 4, from a patient treated with tofacitinib. These receptors came from a human donor with alopecia areata.

This clone was seen just once. The genes are TRBV30 and TRBJ2-2; no definite D call. Germline-derived CDR1 and CDR2 are GTSNPN and SVGIG (reference sequence). The CDR3 extends over 12 amino acids. The germline V and J ends were trimmed by 0 bases and 5 bases, with 4 bases remaining between them. The DNA for the CDR3 is TGTGCCTGGAGTGTAGTTACCGGGGAGCTGTTTTTT. Residues: CAWSVVTGELFF.

The chain employs TRBV30 and TRBJ1-1, with D possibly being TRBD1 (6 bases). V was pared by 2 bases and J by 0 bases, with 13 bases between. This CDR3 has 15 amino acids. Germline CDR1 and CDR2: GTSNPN and SVGIG (reference sequence). CDR3 region: CAWSSIGQLNTEAFF. CDR3 coding DNA: TGTGCCTGGAGTTCCATTGGACAGCTGAACACTGAAGCTTTCTTT.

The V gene is TRBV7-2, the J gene TRBJ2-2; 8 bases are shared with TRBD1. CDR1 is SGHTA, CDR2 FQGNSA, per germline. The ends lost 5 bases at V and 7 bases at J; junction bases unmatched: 9. The CDR3 covers 15 residues. The CDR3: CASSPGTGRGGELFF. The CDR3 nucleotides are TGTGCCAGCAGCCCAGGGACAGGACGAGGCGGGGAGCTGTTTTTT.

This clone was counted between two and nine times. V is TRBV30 and J is TRBJ2-1; TRBD2 matches 14 bases. CDR3 length: 15 amino acids. Unmatched junction bases numbered 3, after V lost 0 bases and J lost 8 bases. The germline V gene encodes CDR1 GTSNPN and CDR2 SVGIG (reference sequence). The CDR3 sequence: CAWSVGTSGRDEQFF. The CDR3 nucleotides are TGTGCCTGGAGTGTAGGGACTAGCGGGAGAGATGAGCAGTTCTTC.

Comment on this clone: This specimen includes other DNA sequences encoding the same CDR3. The chain joins TRBV30 to TRBJ1-1; the D gene is possibly TRBD1 (6 bases). The CDR3 length is 13 residues. V was cut by 3 bases and J by 1 base, with 9 bases left in between. The V gene's germline CDR1 is GTSNPN and CDR2 SVGIG (reference sequence). Here the CDR3 DNA reads TGTGCCTGGAGGGACAGCGCGAACACTGAAGCTTTCTTT. This codes for CAWRDSANTEAFF.

The J gene is TRBJ2-3, the V gene TRBV27; D uncertain. CDR1 MNHEY and CDR2 SMNVEV come from the germline V gene (reference sequence). Between the trimmed V and J ends, which lost 2 bases and 1 base, there was a span of 10 bases. CDR3 length: 15 residues. The CDR3 coding sequence is TGTGCCAGCAGTTTACTCCGGGCCGGCACAGATACGCAGTATTTT. Its translation: CASSLLRAGTDTQYF.

The genes are TRBV2 and TRBJ2-3; D is perhaps TRBD1 (6 bases). Germline assignment: CDR1 SNHLY and CDR2 FYNNEI. Trimming stripped 6 bases from V and 4 bases from J, with 20 bases between. The CDR3 spans 16 residues. The CDR3 sequence: CASRGLRRSGADTQYF. The CDR3 DNA reads as TGTGCCAGCAGGGGATTACGTCGCTCAGGGGCAGATACGCAGTATTTT.

The V gene is TRBV29-1, the J gene TRBJ1-2, with unresolved D. V shed 4 bases and J shed 2 bases, with 14 bases lying between them. This CDR3 is 14 amino acids long. Germline-derived CDR1 and CDR2 are SQVTM and ANQGSEA. The CDR3 reads CSVGDLIRNYGYTF. CDR3 DNA sequence: TGCAGCGTTGGTGACTTGATAAGGAACTATGGCTACACCTTC.

This clone was counted only a few times. V is TRBV6-6 and J is TRBJ1-4; D uncertain. The germline V gene encodes CDR1 MNHNY and CDR2 SVGAGI (reference sequence). The CDR3 spans 15 residues. Trimming pared 4 bases from V and 7 bases from J, leaving 16 bases between. CDR3 in amino acids: CASSSGNKRSEKLFF. CDR3 bases: TGTGCCAGCAGTTCCGGGAACAAGAGGAGTGAAAAACTGTTTTTT.

This chain joins TRBV27 and TRBJ2-5; TRBD2 matches at 10 bases. Germline V gene lookup returns CDR1 MNHEY and CDR2 SMNVEV (reference sequence). CDR3 length equals 15 residues. Trimming cost V 5 bases and J 4 bases; bases outside gene matches: 7. The CDR3 protein is CASSVSGRAPETQYF. The CDR3 coding sequence is TGTGCCAGCAGTGTCAGCGGGAGGGCCCCAGAGACCCAGTACTTC.

The V and J genes are TRBV11-3 and TRBJ2-2, with D uncertain. V lost 4 bases to trimming and J lost 6 bases, with 12 bases between them. Germline CDR1 is SGHNT and CDR2 is YENEEA. The CDR3 length is 14 residues. CDR3 protein: CASSSPLWAGELFF. The CDR3 DNA sequence: TGTGCCAGCAGCTCCCCCCTGTGGGCCGGGGAGCTGTTTTTT.

This clone was seen only a few times. This chain joins TRBV29-1 and TRBJ1-5; 8 bases are a match to TRBD1. Trimming removed 6 bases from V and 4 bases from J; junction bases left unmatched: 5. Germline assignment: CDR1 SQVTM and CDR2 ANQGSEA. CDR3 size: 13 residues. CDR3 in DNA: TGCAGCGTCCGGACAGGGCAAAATCAGCCCCAGCATTTT. It codes for CSVRTGQNQPQHF.

The chain has TRBV9 and TRBJ2-5; D ambiguous. Looked up from germline, CDR1 is SGDLS and CDR2 is YYNGEE. V was trimmed by 4 bases and J by 5 bases, leaving 15 bases between them. CDR3 length: 14 amino acids. CDR3 loop: CASSLGPQKETQYF. CDR3 DNA: TGTGCCAGCAGCCTCGGGCCCCAGAAGGAGACCCAGTACTTC.

Only one count was recorded for this clone. The chain has TRBV27 and TRBJ2-7, with no clear D. The CDR3 is made up of 16 amino acids. Germline V gene data show CDR1 as MNHEY and CDR2 as SMNVEV (reference sequence). V was trimmed by 4 bases and J by 0 bases, leaving 16 bases between them. CDR3 loop: CASSSPPLGASYEQYF. As DNA, the CDR3 is TGTGCCAGCAGTTCTCCCCCTCTGGGCGCCTCCTACGAGCAGTACTTC.

This clone was counted only a few times. The J gene is TRBJ2-3, the V gene TRBV23-1; 7 bases line up with TRBD1. TRBV23-1 is an open reading frame whose function is uncertain. The junction had 8 bases not matched to a gene; V was cut back by 4 bases and J by 4 bases. The CDR3 is 15 residues long. The CDR3 protein is CASSLPRDRADTQYF. CDR3 sequence (DNA): TGCGCCAGCAGTCTTCCCCGAGACAGGGCAGATACGCAGTATTTT.

Only a few counts were recorded for this clone. The V and J genes are TRBV30 and TRBJ2-5, with D unclear. With 3 bases removed from V and 1 base from J, the gap between germline ends came to 9 bases. This CDR3 is 13 amino acids long. Germline lookup yields CDR1 GTSNPN and CDR2 SVGIG (reference sequence). The CDR3 DNA sequence: TGTGCCTGGAGGGTCCTGGCCCAAGAGACCCAGTACTTC. Its translation is CAWRVLAQETQYF.

The chain recombines TRBV29-1 with TRBJ2-1; the match to TRBD2 covers 9 bases. The length of the CDR3 is 14 residues. The germline gives CDR1 SQVTM, CDR2 ANQGSEA. With V trimmed by 7 bases and J by 3 bases, 7 bases remained unmatched. The CDR3 DNA is TGCAGCGGGGATAGCGGGAGAGACTACAATGAGCAGTTCTTC. Translation gives CSGDSGRDYNEQFF.

The rearrangement links TRBV2 to TRBJ2-5, with 7 bases fitting TRBD1. Germline CDR1 and CDR2: SNHLY and FYNNEI. Trimming took 3 bases from V and 3 from J; bases not matched to a gene: 1. CDR3 length equals 13 residues. CDR3 DNA sequence: TGTGCCAGCAGTGAGACAGGGAAAGAGACCCAGTACTTC. It yields the protein CASSETGKETQYF. The whole variable domain, remainder taken from reference TRBV2 and TRBJ2-5, is EPEVTQTPSHQVTQMGQEVILRCVPISNHLYFYWYRQILGQKVEFLVSFYNNEISEKSEIFDDQFSVERPDGSNFTLKIRSTKLEDSAMYFCASSETGKETQYFGPGTRLLVL.

The chain recombines TRBV6-5 with TRBJ2-5, with 8 bases that match TRBD1. Trimming removed 7 bases from V and 6 bases from J; junction bases left unmatched: 7. This CDR3 contains 13 residues. Germline V gene sequence: CDR1 MNHEY, CDR2 SVGAGI. The CDR3 protein is CASTPGGWKTQYF. The CDR3 DNA reads as TGTGCCAGCACCCCAGGGGGCTGGAAGACCCAGTACTTC.

This clone was picked up a small number of times. The chain uses TRBV6-6 and TRBJ2-7; D gene unclear. Trimming pared 5 bases from V and 3 bases from J, leaving 8 bases between. The germline CDR1 and CDR2 sequences are MNHNY and SVGAGI (reference sequence). The CDR3 is made up of 12 amino acids. In nucleotides, the CDR3 is TGTGCCAGCAGTGAGAGCCGCTACGAGCAGTACTTC. Translating gives CASSESRYEQYF.

This clone was detected only once. The V call is TRBV27, the J call TRBJ2-7, with D possibly being TRBD1 (6 bases). V was cut by 2 bases and J by 5 bases, with 10 bases left in between. Germline lookup yields CDR1 MNHEY and CDR2 SMNVEV (reference sequence). This CDR3 region has 13 residues. In DNA, the CDR3 is TGTGCCAGCAGTTTAGGGGGCTGGGACGAGCAGTACTTC. It codes for CASSLGGWDEQYF.